Presented here are 21 T cell receptor beta chains from one specimen sequenced in a study of CD8 T cells in Susac syndrome (dated by TCRdb to between 2018 and 2021). Libraries were made using the immunoSEQ multiplex PCR assay. RNA was extracted using the RNeasy kit, and about 0.45 to 1 ug of the RNA was reverse transcribed with random hexamers. In-frame beta chains were kept once TCRdb had trimmed the public reads at Q25 with fastp and called clones with MiXCR. Each entry is one CDR3 protein sequence, shown with its most common DNA and genes. The sample yields about 120,000 distinct CDR3 sequences; 85% to 95% were counted once. Roughly 0.12% of the sample comes from the top ten. What was sequenced was CD8+ T cells from PBMCs. The receptors originated from a human donor in good health.

The CDR3 here is CASSQLTGGTGELFF. The CDR3 DNA is TGTGCCAGCAGCCAACTGACAGGGGGCACCGGGGAGCTGTTTTTT. V usage is TRBV4-2 and J usage is TRBJ2-2; 9 nucleotides align to TRBD1. Germline loops: CDR1 LGHNA, CDR2 YNFKEQ. V shed 2 bases and J 4 bases; nucleotides not matched to a gene: 2. The CDR3 is 15 residues long.

Only one count was recorded for this clonotype. This chain uses TRBV7-9 with TRBJ1-1; the match to TRBD1 covers 7 bases. This CDR3 region has 17 residues. Germline V gene data show CDR1 as SEHNR and CDR2 as FQNEAQ (reference sequence). With V trimmed by 3 bases and J by 0 bases, 10 bases remained unmatched. CDR3 region: CASSFPGTDPMNTEAFF. DNA for the CDR3: TGTGCCAGCAGCTTCCCCGGGACAGATCCTATGAACACTGAAGCTTTCTTT. The whole variable domain, filled in from reference TRBV7-9 and TRBJ1-1, reads DTGVSQNPRHKITKRGQNVTFRCDPISEHNRLYWYRQTLGQGPEFLTYFQNEAQLEKSRLLSDRFSAERPKGSFSTLEIQRTEQGDSAMYLCASSFPGTDPMNTEAFFGQGTRLTVV.

V usage is TRBV30 and J usage is TRBJ1-2; D gene ambiguous. The CDR3 runs 16 residues. CDR1 GTSNPN and CDR2 SVGIG come from the germline V gene (reference sequence). V lost 1 base and J lost 3, with 18 bases in between. The CDR3 nucleotides read TGTGCCTGGAGTGCCCATCTTCGCGGTGGAGACTATGGCTACACCTTC. Amino acids: CAWSAHLRGGDYGYTF. The whole variable domain, filled in from reference TRBV30 and TRBJ1-2, reads SQTIHQWPATLVQPVGSPLSLECTVEGTSNPNLYWYRQAAGRGLQLLFYSVGIGQISSEVPQNLSASRPQDRQFILSSKKLLLSDSGFYLCAWSAHLRGGDYGYTFGSGTRLTVV.

Regarding this clonotype: At one of its ends the junction is not consistent with the germline gene, which may arise from a read error. The chain is built from TRBV7-2 and TRBJ2-7; TRBD1 aligns across 8 bases. This CDR3 region has 14 residues. CDR1 is SGHTA, CDR2 FQGNSA, per germline. CDR3 nucleotides: TGTGCCAGCAGCTTAGACAGGGGGTCTCACGAGGAGTACTTC. Protein sequence: CASSLDRGSHEEYF.

This chain connects TRBV12-3 or TRBV12-4 to TRBJ2-1, with D possibly being TRBD1 or TRBD2 (5 bases each). This CDR3 has 17 amino acids. V lost 6 bases and J 2 bases, leaving 20 bases between the germline ends. CDR3 sequence: CASSYTGTYLTYNEQFF. DNA for the CDR3: TGTGCCAGCAGCTATACCGGGACGTACCTTACCTACAATGAGCAGTTCTTC.

The DNA of the CDR3 is TGTGCCAGCACCCCCGGGACGGCCAACTATGAAGCTTTCTTT. Its translation: CASTPGTANYEAFF. The chain couples TRBV14 to TRBJ1-1, with D maybe TRBD1 (5 bases). Germline V gene lookup returns CDR1 SGHDN and CDR2 FVKESK. The CDR3 sequence is 14 residues long. Deletions cut 7 bases from V and 7 bases from J, with 19 bases between.

CDR3 DNA sequence: TGTGCCAGCAGCGTAGATACTAGCGGCCACAATGAGCAGTTCTTC. This translates into CASSVDTSGHNEQFF. J is TRBJ2-1 and V is TRBV9, with TRBD2 matching 8 bases. This CDR3 region has 15 residues. J lost 5 bases, V lost 0 bases, and 4 bases had no gene match. CDR1 and CDR2 (germline): SGDLS, YYNGEE.

The chain is built from TRBV20-1 and TRBJ1-4; D not certain. The CDR3 has 10 amino acids. Germline CDR1 and CDR2: DFQATT and SNEGSKA (reference sequence). Here the CDR3 reads CPRVSKKLFF. For the CDR3, the DNA is TGCCCACGGGTCTCGAAAAAACTGTTTTTT.

The chain employs TRBV10-3 and TRBJ2-2; no firm D call. The V end was cut by 2 bases, the J end by 3 bases, with 7 bases between. Germline CDR1 and CDR2: ENHRY and SYGVKD. This CDR3 spans 14 amino acids. The CDR3 DNA sequence: TGTGCCATCAGTGAGGCCCGAGACACCGGGGAGCTGTTTTTT. It specifies CAISEARDTGELFF.

In its sample, this clonotype was seen once. The rearrangement uses TRBV20-1 and TRBJ2-3; TRBD2 is a possible D gene (6 bases). The CDR3 spans 15 residues. The germline V gene encodes CDR1 DFQATT and CDR2 SNEGSKA (reference sequence). The V gene lost 2 bases and the J gene lost 6 bases, with 18 bases spanning the gap. The CDR3 DNA reads TGCAGTGCTAGATCTGAACCGGGAGAGGTGGATACGCAGTATTTT. Amino acid sequence: CSARSEPGEVDTQYF.

The chain carries TRBV5-1 and TRBJ1-2; D might be TRBD1 (5 bases). Germline V gene lookup returns CDR1 SGHRS and CDR2 YFSETQ. The CDR3 runs to 14 residues. The germline V and J ends were trimmed by 2 bases and 8 bases, with 16 bases remaining between them. The CDR3 region is CASSLDRGELGYTF. The CDR3 coding sequence is TGCGCCAGCAGCTTAGATCGGGGCGAATTAGGCTACACCTTC.

The CDR3 bases are TGTGCCAGTAGCCAAGCAGCCAGGGAAGCTTTCTTT. This sequence encodes CASSQAAREAFF. The chain recombines TRBV19 with TRBJ1-1; the D is unclear. The CDR3 spans 12 residues. V was cut by 6 bases and J by 8 bases, with 13 bases left in between. Germline V lookup: CDR1 LNHDA, CDR2 SQIVND (reference sequence).

The genes are TRBV7-2 and TRBJ2-7; no firm D call. V gave up 5 bases and J gave up 2 bases, with 7 bases separating them. Germline assignment: CDR1 SGHTA and CDR2 FQGNSA. The CDR3 is 12 residues long. The DNA for the CDR3 is TGTGCCAGCAGCCGTACTACCTACGAGCAGTACTTC. It codes for CASSRTTYEQYF.

The J gene is TRBJ2-7, the V gene TRBV3-1; 7 positions match TRBD2. The CDR3 is 15 amino acids. Losses at the gene ends were 5 bases for V and 0 bases for J; bases not matched to a gene: 7. Per the germline V gene, CDR1 is LGHDT and CDR2 is YNNKEL (reference sequence). The CDR3 spells CASSAGRASSYEQYF. In DNA form, the CDR3 reads TGTGCCAGCAGCGCAGGGAGGGCCAGCTCCTACGAGCAGTACTTC.

The rearrangement joins TRBV7-2 to TRBJ1-1; no definite D call. Germline assignment: CDR1 SGHTA and CDR2 FQGNSA. V gave up 4 bases and J gave up 3 bases, with 12 bases separating them. The CDR3 sequence is 14 residues long. This chain's CDR3 is CASSSITEDTEAFF. Written as DNA, the CDR3 is TGTGCCAGCAGCTCAATAACGGAGGACACTGAAGCTTTCTTT.

This chain joins TRBV7-2 and TRBJ2-7, with D possibly called TRBD1 or TRBD2 (5 bases each). Germline CDR1 is SGHTA and CDR2 is FQGNSA. This CDR3 region has 15 residues. The germline V and J ends were trimmed by 1 base and 3 bases, with 13 bases remaining between them. Here the CDR3 reads CASSLGWDAGYEQYF. The CDR3 nucleotides read TGTGCCAGCAGCTTAGGGTGGGACGCCGGCTACGAGCAGTACTTC.

This clonotype has only a few counts. Written as DNA, the CDR3 is TGCGCCAGCAGCCACGGACAGGGGGATTCACCCCTCCACTTT. This encodes CASSHGQGDSPLHF. The chain has TRBV5-1 and TRBJ1-6, with TRBD1 matching 10 bases. Losses at the gene ends were 4 bases for V and 8 bases for J; bases not matched to a gene: 3. Per the germline V gene, CDR1 is SGHRS and CDR2 is YFSETQ. This CDR3 has 14 residues.

The V call is TRBV6-5, the J call TRBJ2-2; 12 bases line up with TRBD2. CDR1 and CDR2 from the germline V gene are MNHEY and SVGAGI. The CDR3 length is 17 residues. V trimming: 2 bases; J trimming: 5 bases; junction bases outside the gene matches: 6. CDR3 amino acids: CASSYRLAGGKTGELFF. The CDR3 nucleotides are TGTGCCAGCAGTTACCGGCTAGCGGGGGGGAAGACCGGGGAGCTGTTTTTT.

The genes are TRBV5-1 and TRBJ2-1; the D is unclear. The V gene lost 0 bases and the J gene lost 5 bases, with 15 bases spanning the gap. This CDR3 has 16 amino acids. Looked up from germline, CDR1 is SGHRS and CDR2 is YFSETQ. CDR3 amino acids: CASSLAGLAGDNEQFF. The CDR3 coding sequence is TGCGCCAGCAGCTTGGCCGGGCTGGCTGGAGACAATGAGCAGTTCTTC.

The genes are TRBV29-1 and TRBJ1-2, with TRBD1 matching 10 bases. The J segment lost 7 bases and the V segment lost 1 base, leaving 6 bases of the junction unmatched. Germline V lookup: CDR1 SQVTM, CDR2 ANQGSEA. The CDR3 covers 14 residues. The CDR3 DNA sequence: TGCAGCGTTGAAGCCGACAGGGGGCCGGGTGGCTACACCTTC. Translated, it gives CSVEADRGPGGYTF. Drawing the rest from reference TRBV29-1 and TRBJ1-2, the complete variable domain is SAVISQKPSRDICQRGTSLTIQCQVDSQVTMMFWYRQQPGQSLTLIATANQGSEATYESGFVIDKFPISRPNLTFSTLTVSNMSPEDSSIYLCSVEADRGPGGYTFGSGTRLTVV.

The CDR3 protein is CASSLEGAETQYF. CDR3 coding DNA: TGCGCCAGCAGCCTCGAGGGGGCTGAGACCCAGTACTTC. This chain joins TRBV5-1 and TRBJ2-5, with 7 nucleotides matching TRBD1. V shed 4 bases and J 5 bases; nucleotides not matched to a gene: 5. Looked up from germline, CDR1 is SGHRS and CDR2 is YFSETQ. The CDR3 spans 13 residues.